The TCR beta chain described here comes from a study of PD-1 blockade in classical Hodgkin lymphoma. General study findings and limits: Patients who began taking nivolumab under 1 year after ASCT were left out. By C4D1, CD4+ diversity increased significantly, especially in complete responders.

Looked up from germline, CDR1 is SGHNT and CDR2 is YYREEE (reference sequence). The CDR3 length is 16 residues. Trimming cost V 2 bases and J 2 bases, with 16 bases left between them. Sequencing was performed with immunoSEQ multiplex PCR; in TCRdb, only in-frame clones are kept and a portion is missing. The sample holds some 90,000 clones, 83% seen once. Time point noted: cycle 4 day 1 (C4D1), after 6 weeks of nivolumab. Patients all relapsed after autologous stem cell transplantation, and there was variation in brentuximab vedotin exposure. A remark on this clone: Its antigen is currently unknown.

The TCR was taken from a human donor with classical Hodgkin lymphoma. The chain carries TRBV5-4 and TRBJ1-2; D is perhaps TRBD1 (5 bases). The sequences come from peripheral blood mononuclear cells (PBMCs), collected before the fourth cycle of nivolumab. CDR3 coding DNA: TGTGCCAGCAGCTTTGGTGTCCGACAGCAGAACTATGGCTACACCTTC. Its protein is CASSFGVRQQNYGYTF.